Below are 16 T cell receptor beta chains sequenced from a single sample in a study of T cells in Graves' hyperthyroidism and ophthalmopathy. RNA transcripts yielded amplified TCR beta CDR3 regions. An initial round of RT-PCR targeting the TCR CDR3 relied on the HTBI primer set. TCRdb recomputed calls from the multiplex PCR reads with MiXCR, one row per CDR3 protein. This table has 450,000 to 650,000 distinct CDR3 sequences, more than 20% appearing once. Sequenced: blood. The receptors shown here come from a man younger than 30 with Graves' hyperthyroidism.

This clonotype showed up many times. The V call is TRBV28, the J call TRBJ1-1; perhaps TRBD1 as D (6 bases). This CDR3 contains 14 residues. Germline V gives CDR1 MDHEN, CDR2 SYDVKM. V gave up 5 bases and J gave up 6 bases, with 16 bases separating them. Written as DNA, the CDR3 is TGTGCCAGCAGTCCTGGGGACACGCGGCCTGAAGCTTTCTTT. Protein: CASSPGDTRPEAFF.

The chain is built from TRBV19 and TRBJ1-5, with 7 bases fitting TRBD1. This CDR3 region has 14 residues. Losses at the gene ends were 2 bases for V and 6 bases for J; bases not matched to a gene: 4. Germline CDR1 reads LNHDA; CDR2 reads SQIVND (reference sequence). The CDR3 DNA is TGTGCCAGTAGTATAACAGGGGCAGGTCAGCCCCAGCATTTT. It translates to CASSITGAGQPQHF.

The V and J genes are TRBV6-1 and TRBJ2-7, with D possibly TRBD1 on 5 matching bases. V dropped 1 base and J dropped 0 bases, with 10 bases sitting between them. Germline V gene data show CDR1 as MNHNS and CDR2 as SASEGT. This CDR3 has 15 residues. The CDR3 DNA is TGTGCCAGCAGTGAAGAGGACACAGCCTCCTACGAGCAGTACTTC. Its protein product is CASSEEDTASYEQYF.

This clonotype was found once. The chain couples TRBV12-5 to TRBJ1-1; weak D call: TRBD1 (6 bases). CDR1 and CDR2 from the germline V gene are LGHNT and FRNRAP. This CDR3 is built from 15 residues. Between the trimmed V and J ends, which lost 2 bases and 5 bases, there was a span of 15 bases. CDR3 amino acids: CASGLNQGRGTEAFF. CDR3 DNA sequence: TGTGCTAGTGGTTTGAATCAGGGGCGTGGGACTGAAGCTTTCTTT. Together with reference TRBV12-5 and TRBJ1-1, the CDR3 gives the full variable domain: DARVTQTPRHKVTEMGQEVTMRCQPILGHNTVFWYRQTMMQGLELLAYFRNRAPLDDSGMPKDRFSAEMPDATLATLKIQPSEPRDSAVYFCASGLNQGRGTEAFFGQGTRLTVV.

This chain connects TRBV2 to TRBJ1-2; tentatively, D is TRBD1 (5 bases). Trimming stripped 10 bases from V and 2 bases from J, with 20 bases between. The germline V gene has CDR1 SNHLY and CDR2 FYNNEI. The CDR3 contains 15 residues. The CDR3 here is CANLLDKGLNYGYTF. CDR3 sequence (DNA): TGTGCCAACCTCCTAGATAAGGGGTTAAACTATGGCTACACCTTC.

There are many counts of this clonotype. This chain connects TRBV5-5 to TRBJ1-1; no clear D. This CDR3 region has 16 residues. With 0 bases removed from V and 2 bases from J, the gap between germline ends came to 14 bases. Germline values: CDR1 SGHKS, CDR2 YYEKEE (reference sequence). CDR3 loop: CASSLELGSPNTEAFF. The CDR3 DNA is TGTGCCAGCAGCTTGGAGCTGGGATCCCCTAACACTGAAGCTTTCTTT.

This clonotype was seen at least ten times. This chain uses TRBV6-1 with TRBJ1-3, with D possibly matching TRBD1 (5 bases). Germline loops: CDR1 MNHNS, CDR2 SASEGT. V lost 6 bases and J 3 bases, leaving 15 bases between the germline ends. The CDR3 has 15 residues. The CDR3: CASRPPGPVGNTIYF. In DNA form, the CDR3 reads TGTGCCAGCAGACCCCCGGGACCGGTTGGAAACACCATATATTTT.

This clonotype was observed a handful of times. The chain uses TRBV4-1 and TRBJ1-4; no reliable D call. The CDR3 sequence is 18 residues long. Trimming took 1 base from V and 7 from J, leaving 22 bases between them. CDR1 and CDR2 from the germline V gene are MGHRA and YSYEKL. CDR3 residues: CASSQGPVRRTLGEKLFF. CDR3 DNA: TGCGCCAGCAGCCAAGGACCCGTACGGCGGACTCTAGGTGAAAAACTGTTTTTT.

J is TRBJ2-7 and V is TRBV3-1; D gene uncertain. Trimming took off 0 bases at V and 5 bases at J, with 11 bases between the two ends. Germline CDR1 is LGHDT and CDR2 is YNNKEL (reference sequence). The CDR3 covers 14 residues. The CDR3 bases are TGTGCCAGCAGCCAAGAGTGGGGATCCGACGAGCAGTACTTC. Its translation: CASSQEWGSDEQYF.

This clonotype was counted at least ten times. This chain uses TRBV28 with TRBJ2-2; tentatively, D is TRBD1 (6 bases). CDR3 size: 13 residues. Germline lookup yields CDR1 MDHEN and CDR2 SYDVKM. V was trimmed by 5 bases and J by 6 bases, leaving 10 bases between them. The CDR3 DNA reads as TGTGCCAGCAGTCAGGGGTTTGCCGGGGAGCTGTTTTTT. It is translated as CASSQGFAGELFF.

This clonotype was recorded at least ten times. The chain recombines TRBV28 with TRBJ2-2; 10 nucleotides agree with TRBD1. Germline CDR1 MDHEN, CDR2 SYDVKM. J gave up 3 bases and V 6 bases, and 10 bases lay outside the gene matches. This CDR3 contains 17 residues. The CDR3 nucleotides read TGTGCCAGCAGCTCAACCGGGACAGGGGTTGACACCGGGGAGCTGTTTTTT. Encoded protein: CASSSTGTGVDTGELFF. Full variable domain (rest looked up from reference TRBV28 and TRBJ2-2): DVKVTQSSRYLVKRTGEKVFLECVQDMDHENMFWYRQDPGLGLRLIYFSYDVKMKEKGDIPEGYSVSREKKERFSLILESASTNQTSMYLCASSSTGTGVDTGELFFGEGSRLTVL.

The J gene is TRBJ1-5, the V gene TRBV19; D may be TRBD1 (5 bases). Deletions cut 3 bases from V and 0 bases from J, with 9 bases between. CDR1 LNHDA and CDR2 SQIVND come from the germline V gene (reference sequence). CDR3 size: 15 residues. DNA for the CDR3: TGTGCCAGTAGTATGGGGCAGGCTAGCAATCAGCCCCAGCATTTT. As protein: CASSMGQASNQPQHF. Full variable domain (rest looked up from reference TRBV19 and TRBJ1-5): DGGITQSPKYLFRKEGQNVTLSCEQNLNHDAMYWYRQDPGQGLRLIYYSQIVNDFQKGDIAEGYSVSREKKESFPLTVTSAQKNPTAFYLCASSMGQASNQPQHFGDGTRLSIL.

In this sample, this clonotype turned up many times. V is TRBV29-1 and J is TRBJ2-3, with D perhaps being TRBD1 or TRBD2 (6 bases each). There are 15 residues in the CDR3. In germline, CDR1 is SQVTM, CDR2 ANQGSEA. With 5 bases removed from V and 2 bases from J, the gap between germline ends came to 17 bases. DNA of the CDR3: TGCAGCGTTAGGAAGGGGGGAAGAACCACAGATACGCAGTATTTT. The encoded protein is CSVRKGGRTTDTQYF.

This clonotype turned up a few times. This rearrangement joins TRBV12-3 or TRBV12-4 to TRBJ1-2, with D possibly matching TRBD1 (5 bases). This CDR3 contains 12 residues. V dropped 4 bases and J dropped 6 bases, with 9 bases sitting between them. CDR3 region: CASSWGWDGYTF. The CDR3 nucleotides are TGTGCCAGCAGTTGGGGCTGGGATGGCTACACCTTC.

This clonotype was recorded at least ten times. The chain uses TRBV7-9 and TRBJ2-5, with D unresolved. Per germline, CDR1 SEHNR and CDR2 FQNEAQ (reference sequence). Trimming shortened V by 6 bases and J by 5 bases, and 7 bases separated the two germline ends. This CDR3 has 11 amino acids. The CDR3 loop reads CASRKAETQYF. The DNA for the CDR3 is TGTGCCAGCAGGAAGGCGGAGACCCAGTACTTC.

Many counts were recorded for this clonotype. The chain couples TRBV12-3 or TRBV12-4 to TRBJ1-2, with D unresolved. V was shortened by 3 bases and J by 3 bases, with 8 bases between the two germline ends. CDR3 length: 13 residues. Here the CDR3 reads CASSLREDYGYTF. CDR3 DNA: TGTGCCAGCAGTTTGCGGGAGGACTATGGCTACACCTTC.